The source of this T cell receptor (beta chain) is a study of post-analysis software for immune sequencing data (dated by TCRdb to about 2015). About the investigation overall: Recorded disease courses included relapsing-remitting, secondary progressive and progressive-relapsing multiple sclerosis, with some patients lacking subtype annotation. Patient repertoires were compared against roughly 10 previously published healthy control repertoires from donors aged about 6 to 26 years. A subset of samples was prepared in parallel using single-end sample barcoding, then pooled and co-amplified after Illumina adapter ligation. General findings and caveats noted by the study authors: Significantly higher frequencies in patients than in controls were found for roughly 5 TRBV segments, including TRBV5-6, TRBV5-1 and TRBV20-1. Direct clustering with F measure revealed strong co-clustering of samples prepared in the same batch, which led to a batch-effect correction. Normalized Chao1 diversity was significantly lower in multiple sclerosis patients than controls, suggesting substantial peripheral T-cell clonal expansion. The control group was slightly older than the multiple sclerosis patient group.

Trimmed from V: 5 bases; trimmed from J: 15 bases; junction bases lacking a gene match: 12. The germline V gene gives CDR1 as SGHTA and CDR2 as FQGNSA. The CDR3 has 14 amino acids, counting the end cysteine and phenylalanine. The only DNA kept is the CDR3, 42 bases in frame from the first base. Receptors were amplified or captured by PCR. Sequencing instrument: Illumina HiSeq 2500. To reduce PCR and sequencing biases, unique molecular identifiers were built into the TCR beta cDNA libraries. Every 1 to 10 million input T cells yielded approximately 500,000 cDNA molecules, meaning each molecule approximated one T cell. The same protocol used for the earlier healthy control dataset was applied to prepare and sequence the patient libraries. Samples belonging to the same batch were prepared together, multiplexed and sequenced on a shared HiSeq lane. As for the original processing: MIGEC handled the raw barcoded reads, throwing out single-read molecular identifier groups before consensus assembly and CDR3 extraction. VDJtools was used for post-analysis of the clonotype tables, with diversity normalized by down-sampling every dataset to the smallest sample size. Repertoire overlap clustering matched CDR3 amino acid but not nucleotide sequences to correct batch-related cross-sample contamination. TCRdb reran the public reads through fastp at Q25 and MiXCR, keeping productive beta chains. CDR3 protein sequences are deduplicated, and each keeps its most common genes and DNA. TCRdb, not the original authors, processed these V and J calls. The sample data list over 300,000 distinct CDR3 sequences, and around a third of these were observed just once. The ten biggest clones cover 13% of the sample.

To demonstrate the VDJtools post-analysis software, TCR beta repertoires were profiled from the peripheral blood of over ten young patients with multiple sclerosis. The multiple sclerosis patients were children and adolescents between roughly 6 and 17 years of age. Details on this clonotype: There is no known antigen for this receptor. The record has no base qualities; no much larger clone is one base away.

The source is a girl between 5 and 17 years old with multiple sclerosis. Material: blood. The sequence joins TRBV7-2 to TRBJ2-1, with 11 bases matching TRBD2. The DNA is TGTGCCAGCAGCCCCGGGACTAGCGGCTTCGCTTGGTTCTTC. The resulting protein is CASSPGTSGFAWFF.